This T cell receptor beta chain was sequenced in a study of T cell changes during pregnancy in multiple sclerosis. Germline V gene data show CDR1 as SGHTS and CDR2 as YDEGEE. V shed 3 bases and J 5 bases; nucleotides not matched to a gene: 6. CDR3 length equals 14 residues. Profiled with immunoSEQ multiplex PCR; TCRdb holds only in-frame clones, not every one. The table has about 100,000 clones, about nine tenths seen once. The sequenced sample was peripheral blood, obtained after pregnancy. The chain recombines TRBV5-8 with TRBJ1-1; 8 bases are a match to TRBD1. This clonotype originated in a female donor with multiple sclerosis, enrolled in a pregnancy study. The DNA for the CDR3 is TGTGCCAGCAGCTCGACCAGGGGGCGAACTGAAGCTTTCTTT. Encoded protein: CASSSTRGRTEAFF.